The 5 T cell receptor beta chains below were found in one sample sequenced in a study of blood T cell repertoires in COVID-19. TCRdb's copy holds only in-frame clones and misses some; the assay was immunoSEQ multiplex PCR. The sample yields 380,000 or so clones, 89% seen once. Sequencing was carried out using peripheral blood. These receptors came from a man between 40 and 49 years old with acute or convalescent COVID-19.

This clone has a handful of counts. The gene calls are TRBV19 and TRBJ2-7, with 8 bases matching TRBD1. The CDR3 has 14 residues. Germline lookup yields CDR1 LNHDA and CDR2 SQIVND (reference sequence). The trim removed 7 bases at V and 5 bases at J, leaving 10 bases unmatched. CDR3 loop: CASTMTGAGDEQYF. The CDR3 DNA sequence: TGTGCCAGTACCATGACAGGGGCCGGGGACGAGCAGTACTTC.

This chain links TRBV28 with TRBJ1-6; D possibly corresponds to TRBD1 (5 bases). The CDR3 has 12 residues. V shed 2 bases and J shed 9 bases, with 5 bases lying between them. The germline V gene encodes CDR1 MDHEN and CDR2 SYDVKM. In DNA, the CDR3 is TGTGCCAGCAGTTTAAGGGGTTCACCCCTCCACTTT. Translated, it gives CASSLRGSPLHF.

The chain recombines TRBV6-1 with TRBJ1-3; the D gene is possibly TRBD1 (5 bases). The CDR3 is 15 residues long. The germline V gene encodes CDR1 MNHNS and CDR2 SASEGT. Trimming pared 0 bases from V and 4 bases from J, leaving 10 bases between. The CDR3 sequence is CASSEAPGYGNTIYF. DNA of the CDR3: TGTGCCAGCAGTGAAGCCCCAGGGTACGGAAACACCATATATTTT.

The V and J genes are TRBV20-1 and TRBJ2-1; TRBD2 matches 7 bases. CDR1 is DFQATT and CDR2 is SNEGSKA in the germline V gene (reference sequence). This CDR3 has 12 residues. V dropped 3 bases and J dropped 15; count of bases not matched to a gene: 11. The CDR3 here is CSASRLAGVLFF. CDR3 nucleotides: TGCAGTGCTAGTCGATTAGCGGGTGTACTGTTCTTC.

This clone was seen a handful of times. The gene calls are TRBV4-3 and TRBJ1-1; no definite D call. CDR1 and CDR2 (germline): LGHNA, YSLEER. Deletions cut 0 bases from V and 3 bases from J, with 8 bases between. CDR3 size: 14 residues. This CDR3 is CASSQDLRDTEAFF. CDR3 bases: TGCGCCAGCAGCCAAGATCTGAGGGACACTGAAGCTTTCTTT.